The 2 T cell receptor beta chains reported below all come from one sample, sequenced in a study of regulatory T cells in long-lasting Graves disease. Noted time point: newly diagnosed GD, antithyroid drugs for less than 3 months. From PBMCs, RNA was extracted and then used to make the TCR library. Researchers made TCR beta libraries by using iRepertoire HTBI primers and running Arm-PCR on CDR3 regions. TCRdb ran MiXCR on the multiplex PCR reads and lists one entry per CDR3 protein. The sample holds 400,000 to 500,000 distinct CDR3 sequences, 12% to 15% seen once. This same sample was also part of a study on T cells in Graves' hyperthyroidism and ophthalmopathy.

The sequences come from peripheral blood mononuclear cells (PBMCs), collected at new diagnosis, from a patient treated with antithyroid drugs. These TCRs come from a woman between 45 and 65 years old with Graves disease.

This clonotype was seen many times. V and J are TRBV20-1 and TRBJ2-1; D possibly corresponds to TRBD2 (6 bases). The V end lost 0 bases, the J end lost 8 bases, and 20 bases lay between the germline ends. The CDR3 sequence is 16 residues long. CDR1 and CDR2 (germline): DFQATT, SNEGSKA (reference sequence). The CDR3: CSARDLLAGWVDEQFF. The CDR3 coding sequence is TGCAGTGCTAGAGATTTACTGGCGGGATGGGTAGATGAGCAGTTCTTC.

This clonotype was picked up many times. This chain links TRBV9 with TRBJ2-3, with 10 bases aligning to TRBD1. This CDR3 is built from 16 residues. J was trimmed by 4 bases and V by 1 base; bases with no gene match: 6. The germline V gene has CDR1 SGDLS and CDR2 YYNGEE. CDR3 DNA: TGTGCCAGCAGCGTAACGGGACAGGGGACCGCAGATACGCAGTATTTT. Amino acid sequence: CASSVTGQGTADTQYF.